In this sample, the clone carrying this T cell receptor (beta chain) turned up once. This sample includes further DNA sequences coding for the same CDR3. Repertoires were generated with immunoSEQ multiplex PCR, while TCRdb's copy carries only in-frame clones and drops some. This table holds 25,000 to 30,000 clones, around 72% found once. This entry is derived from a study of blood T cell repertoires in COVID-19. About the research overall: The United States, Italy and Spain supplied acute and convalescent COVID-19 samples.

CDR1 and CDR2 from the germline V gene are SGHVS and FQNEAQ. This CDR3 has 13 amino acids. Trimming stripped 0 bases from V and 6 bases from J, with 3 bases between. The source is a boy under 10 years old with active or convalescent COVID-19. The sample consisted of peripheral blood. This chain links TRBV7-8 with TRBJ1-6, with no clear D. The CDR3 bases are TGTGCCAGCAGCTTAGCCCGTAATTCACCCCTCCACTTT. Its protein is CASSLARNSPLHF.